One and the same sample provided the 27 T cell receptor beta chains below, sequenced in a study of blood T cells in healthy people across ages. Primed by a sample-barcoded 5' primer and a J-beta primer mix, a second PCR proceeded for about 6 to 11 cycles. TCRdb reprocessed the 5' RACE reads via MiXCR and lists one record per CDR3 protein. The sample lists over 1,500,000 distinct CDR3 sequences, around 48% occurring once. The sample consisted of blood. Receptor source: a woman between 35 and 50 years old in good health.

A word on this clonotype: An end of the junction differs from the germline gene, which may be a read error. The chain links TRBV12-3 or TRBV12-4 to TRBJ2-5; D is uncertain. This CDR3 contains 14 residues. CDR3 residues: CDSSGGVEGETQYF. Here the CDR3 DNA reads TGTGACAGCTCTGGTGGGGTGGAAGGTGAGACCCAGTACTTC.

The V call is TRBV9, the J call TRBJ1-1; D remains unclear. V dropped 0 bases and J dropped 1 base, with 10 bases sitting between them. Germline V gene lookup returns CDR1 SGDLS and CDR2 YYNGEE. CDR3 length: 15 residues. The DNA for the CDR3 is TGTGCCAGCAGCGTAGAATGGGGTGGGAACACTGAAGCTTTCTTT. Its translation: CASSVEWGGNTEAFF.

V is TRBV6-5 and J is TRBJ2-1; TRBD1 aligns across 8 bases. CDR1 and CDR2 from the germline V gene are MNHEY and SVGAGI. J gave up 8 bases and V 7 bases, and 7 bases lay outside the gene matches. This CDR3 region has 13 residues. DNA of the CDR3: TGTGCCAGCACTACGACAGGGGTCCATGAGCAGTTCTTC. Amino acid sequence: CASTTTGVHEQFF.

The gene calls are TRBV7-8 and TRBJ2-5, with a weak D call TRBD1 (5 bases). Trimming pared 7 bases from V and 5 bases from J, leaving 17 bases between. CDR3 length: 14 amino acids. Germline V CDR1 and CDR2: SGHVS, FQNEAQ. The CDR3 protein is CASTSDTPEETQYF. The CDR3 coding sequence is TGTGCCAGCACCTCGGACACCCCTGAGGAGACCCAGTACTTC.

The table lists this clonotype with a few counts. The gene calls are TRBV6-2 or TRBV6-3 and TRBJ2-7; D is possibly TRBD1 or TRBD2 (5 bases each). Germline assignment: CDR1 MNHEY and CDR2 SVGEGT. The V end lost 6 bases, the J end lost 2 bases, and 20 bases lay between the germline ends. The CDR3 sequence is 16 residues long. CDR3 region: CASRGYSGTDPYEQYF. The DNA for the CDR3 is TGTGCCAGCAGAGGATATTCCGGGACGGACCCCTACGAGCAGTACTTC.

This chain connects TRBV7-8 to TRBJ1-5, with 7 positions matching TRBD1. This CDR3 is built from 16 residues. With V trimmed by 1 base and J by 7 bases, 10 bases remained unmatched. Germline V gene lookup returns CDR1 SGHVS and CDR2 FQNEAQ. Here the CDR3 DNA reads TGTGCCAGCAGCTTAGGAGGGGGACAGAGACGACAGCCCCAGCATTTT. Encoded protein: CASSLGGGQRRQPQHF.

The chain has TRBV10-3 and TRBJ1-2; D may be TRBD1 (5 bases). CDR1 is ENHRY and CDR2 is SYGVKD in the germline V gene. This CDR3 is 14 amino acids long. Trimming cost V 3 bases and J 2 bases, with 10 bases left between them. CDR3 bases: TGTGCCATCAGTGAAGAGGGACCCAACTATGGCTACACCTTC. It translates to CAISEEGPNYGYTF.

The V call is TRBV4-3, the J call TRBJ1-6; D gene unclear. V lost 1 base and J 6 bases, leaving 7 bases between the germline ends. Germline V gene sequence: CDR1 LGHNA, CDR2 YSLEER. CDR3 length equals 14 residues. The CDR3 DNA follows: TGCGCCAGCAGCCAAGGGGAGCCTAATTCACCCCTCCACTTT. Translation gives CASSQGEPNSPLHF.

This clonotype was seen only a few times. This chain connects TRBV5-1 to TRBJ2-1; 8 bases match TRBD2. V dropped 4 bases and J dropped 8; count of bases not matched to a gene: 11. CDR1 is SGHRS, CDR2 YFSETQ, per germline. CDR3 length: 15 residues. The chain's CDR3 is CASSPRGGQLDEQFF. CDR3 in DNA: TGCGCCAGCAGCCCCCGGGGGGGCCAGCTAGATGAGCAGTTCTTC.

This clonotype has a single count. This chain uses TRBV10-3 with TRBJ1-2; the D gene is possibly TRBD1 (6 bases). CDR1 and CDR2 (germline): ENHRY, SYGVKD. Trimming cost V 1 base and J 8 bases, with 17 bases left between them. This CDR3 has 15 amino acids. As DNA, the CDR3 is TGTGCCATCAGTGAGTGGGACATACAGAAGGGGGGCTACACCTTC. Its protein is CAISEWDIQKGGYTF.

The rearrangement uses TRBV5-1 and TRBJ1-2; a weak D match, TRBD1 (5 bases). This CDR3 is 12 amino acids long. The ends were cut back, 5 bases at V and 4 bases at J, with 9 bases in the middle. Germline-derived CDR1 and CDR2 are SGHRS and YFSETQ. CDR3: CASRPDTYGYTF. CDR3 DNA sequence: TGCGCCAGCAGGCCGGACACCTATGGCTACACCTTC.

The CDR3 spells CSASGTRTDTQYF. CDR3 DNA sequence: TGCAGTGCTAGCGGGACACGCACAGATACGCAGTATTTT. This chain uses TRBV20-1 with TRBJ2-3; TRBD1 is a possible D gene (6 bases). Germline V gene data show CDR1 as DFQATT and CDR2 as SNEGSKA (reference sequence). The ends were cut back, 3 bases at V and 1 base at J, with 8 bases in the middle. The CDR3 runs 13 residues.

This chain connects TRBV20-1 to TRBJ2-1, with no clear D. Trimming left V 2 bases short and J 3 bases short, with 8 bases between. The CDR3 runs to 13 residues. CDR1 and CDR2 (germline): DFQATT, SNEGSKA (reference sequence). CDR3 region: CSARPTRYNEQFF. CDR3 nucleotide sequence: TGCAGTGCTAGACCGACGCGCTACAATGAGCAGTTCTTC.

A single count supports this clonotype. The V and J genes are TRBV6-5 and TRBJ2-1, with TRBD1 as a possible D gene (5 bases). This CDR3 has 14 amino acids. Trimming pared 5 bases from V and 8 bases from J, leaving 16 bases between. Per the germline V gene, CDR1 is MNHEY and CDR2 is SVGAGI. The CDR3 reads CASSTGRDSDEQFF. Here the CDR3 DNA reads TGTGCCAGCAGTACCGGGCGAGACAGTGATGAGCAGTTCTTC.

The rearrangement joins TRBV7-9 to TRBJ2-3, with TRBD2 matching over 7 bases. From germline, CDR1 is SEHNR and CDR2 FQNEAQ (reference sequence). The CDR3 is 15 amino acids. The ends lost 2 bases at V and 5 bases at J; junction bases unmatched: 7. The CDR3 protein is CASSLSGGGQDTQYF. Here the CDR3 DNA reads TGTGCCAGCAGCTTATCGGGCGGGGGTCAAGATACGCAGTATTTT.

The DNA of the CDR3 is TGTGCCACCAGCAGAGATCCGGCTCCCACAGATACGCAGTATTTT. Its protein product is CATSRDPAPTDTQYF. The chain has TRBV15 and TRBJ2-3; D is unclear. This CDR3 region has 15 residues. In germline, CDR1 is LNHNV, CDR2 YYDKDF (reference sequence). V was clipped by 0 bases and J by 2 bases, with 9 bases between them.

V is TRBV4-2 and J is TRBJ2-2; 9 bases line up with TRBD1. Germline-derived CDR1 and CDR2 are LGHNA and YNFKEQ. V lost 0 bases to trimming and J lost 4 bases; unmatched junction nucleotides: 6. This CDR3 is 17 amino acids long. DNA for the CDR3: TGTGCCAGCAGCCAAGAAAGGGGACAGGGTTTCACCGGGGAGCTGTTTTTT. Translated: CASSQERGQGFTGELFF.

This clonotype was observed a handful of times. The chain recombines TRBV3-1 with TRBJ2-5; 7 positions agree with TRBD1. The J call is doubtful: the DNA matches TRBJ2-7 better. CDR3 length: 13 residues. The V gene's germline CDR1 is LGHDT and CDR2 YNNKEL (reference sequence). CDR3 coding DNA: TGTGCCAGCGGACGACAGGGACCGGGCGAGCAGTACTTC. Residues: CASGRQGPGEQYF.

The chain carries TRBV12-3 or TRBV12-4 and TRBJ1-1; tentative D call: TRBD1 (5 bases). The CDR3 loop spans 12 amino acids. V shed 5 bases and J shed 11 bases, with 15 bases lying between them. CDR3 in amino acids: CASSIGTPTAFF. The CDR3 DNA is TGTGCCAGCAGTATAGGGACTCCGACGGCTTTCTTT.

The J gene is TRBJ1-1, the V gene TRBV7-9; 8 nucleotides line up with TRBD1. CDR1 SEHNR and CDR2 FQNEAQ come from the germline V gene (reference sequence). J lost 4 bases, V lost 1 base, and 11 bases had no gene match. CDR3 length: 17 amino acids. CDR3 sequence (DNA): TGTGCCAGCAGCTTAGGTGACAGGGGCTGGGGAGGCACTGAAGCTTTCTTT. Translation gives CASSLGDRGWGGTEAFF.

This clonotype was observed a few times. The chain links TRBV9 to TRBJ2-5; D is ambiguous. CDR1 SGDLS and CDR2 YYNGEE come from the germline V gene. The CDR3 has 13 residues. Between the trimmed V and J ends, which lost 0 bases and 5 bases, there was a span of 8 bases. CDR3 sequence reads: CASSVDHGETQYF. For the CDR3, the DNA is TGTGCCAGCAGCGTAGATCATGGGGAGACCCAGTACTTC.

The V gene is TRBV10-2, the J gene TRBJ2-7; a weak D match, TRBD2 (5 bases). The V gene lost 4 bases and the J gene lost 3 bases, with 16 bases spanning the gap. Germline values: CDR1 WSHSY, CDR2 SAAADI. There are 15 residues in the CDR3. This CDR3 reads CASSGRRGDGYEQYF. CDR3 nucleotide sequence: TGCGCCAGCAGTGGGAGGAGAGGTGATGGCTACGAGCAGTACTTC.

This clonotype was counted only a few times. This chain uses TRBV6-5 with TRBJ2-6, with D unclear. The CDR3 loop spans 16 amino acids. V shed 0 bases and J shed 0 bases, with 6 bases lying between them. Germline V CDR1 and CDR2: MNHEY, SVGAGI. CDR3 coding DNA: TGTGCCAGCAGTTACTCAAGGCACTCTGGGGCCAACGTCCTGACTTTC. It specifies CASSYSRHSGANVLTF.

This chain connects TRBV10-3 to TRBJ2-3; either TRBD1 or TRBD2 may supply D (5 bases each). Germline loops: CDR1 ENHRY, CDR2 SYGVKD. Trimming removed 6 bases at V and 3 bases at J, with 10 bases between. The CDR3 is made up of 13 amino acids. The CDR3 region is CAIRRGETDTQYF. CDR3 in DNA: TGTGCCATCAGAAGGGGAGAAACAGATACGCAGTATTTT.

The V and J genes are TRBV11-2 and TRBJ2-5; tentatively, D is TRBD1 or TRBD2 (7 bases each). CDR3 length: 15 amino acids. V lost 4 bases to trimming and J lost 6 bases, with 18 bases between them. Germline CDR1 is SGHAT and CDR2 is FQNNGV. The CDR3 region is CASSSSDREGKTQYF. DNA for the CDR3: TGTGCCAGCAGCTCGAGCGACAGGGAGGGGAAGACCCAGTACTTC.

This clonotype has a single count. The gene calls are TRBV6-2 or TRBV6-3 and TRBJ2-3; unclear D gene. Germline V CDR1 and CDR2: MNHEY, SVGEGT. Trimming stripped 5 bases from V and 5 bases from J, with 11 bases between. The CDR3 extends over 13 amino acids. In DNA, the CDR3 is TGTGCCAGCAGTGATGATCAGAGAGATACGCAGTATTTT. It yields the protein CASSDDQRDTQYF.

The table lists this clonotype with a few counts. The chain is built from TRBV12-3 or TRBV12-4 and TRBJ2-3, with 7 nucleotides matching TRBD2. The CDR3 loop spans 14 amino acids. The V segment lost 3 bases and the J segment 2 bases; nucleotides outside the gene matches: 2. This chain's CDR3 is CASSFGTTTDTQYF. DNA of the CDR3: TGTGCCAGCAGTTTCGGGACTACCACAGATACGCAGTATTTT.